These T cell receptor beta chains were read from a single sample in a study. MiXCR, applied by TCRdb to the RT-PCR reads, yields one record per CDR3 protein. The sample includes around 700,000 distinct CDR3 sequences, approximately 14% of them seen just once. Sample: memory CD4+ T cells from blood. The receptors come from a female donor in good health, serving as a healthy control. Both conserved end residues are part of each CDR3.

J,V,CDR3
TRBJ2-5,TRBV20-1,CSASNRAGDSQETQYF
TRBJ2-4,TRBV9,CASSVEGDRFNIQYF
TRBJ2-7,TRBV20-1,CSANDGEHEQYF
TRBJ1-1,TRBV5-1,CASNGGTEAFF
TRBJ2-3,TRBV24-1,CATAGSDTQYF
TRBJ2-5,TRBV7-9,CASSLVAGGPETQYF
TRBJ2-5,TRBV7-9,CASSLGLAEETQYF
TRBJ1-1,TRBV20-1,CSARIGGGFSTEAFF
TRBJ1-3,TRBV20-1,CSAPRQDRLSGNTIYF
TRBJ2-1,TRBV5-1,CASSLTGQVDNEQFF
TRBJ1-1,TRBV5-6,CASSLEVGTEAFF
TRBJ1-4,TRBV29-1,CSVVATNEKLFF
TRBJ2-1,TRBV7-2,CASSLWQGLAGGNEQFF
TRBJ1-6,TRBV6-2/TRBV6-3,CASRPADRISPLHF
TRBJ2-7,TRBV25-1,CASTAGGSSYEQYF
TRBJ1-2,TRBV12-3/TRBV12-4,CASSPQANYGYTF
TRBJ1-4,TRBV20-1,CSARGNEKLFF
TRBJ2-1,TRBV7-3,CASSLQGVSNEQFF
TRBJ1-2,TRBV9,CASSTGTRSYGYTF
TRBJ1-2,TRBV2,CASGLGVGEGYGYTF
TRBJ1-3,TRBV29-1,CSATWISGNTIYF
TRBJ2-1,TRBV20-1,CRGSGRGSGNEQFF
TRBJ2-1,TRBV7-2,CASSLLAGNYNEQFF
TRBJ2-5,TRBV5-1,CASSLEGSQGETQYF
TRBJ2-1,TRBV20-1,CSARDHGLQTLEQFF
TRBJ2-7,TRBV28,CASGRGSSYEQYF
TRBJ2-1,TRBV24-1,CATSDPTEPYNEQFF
TRBJ1-2,TRBV12-3/TRBV12-4,CASSFRDTEFSNGYTF
TRBJ1-5,TRBV10-3,CAISDTNRLESNQPQHF
TRBJ2-3,TRBV7-2,CASSPRLAGVYIDTQYF
TRBJ2-1,TRBV6-5,CASSSTLEQFF
TRBJ2-7,TRBV20-1,CSASRLAESISYEQYF
TRBJ2-5,TRBV9,CASSAGTVQSF
TRBJ1-6,TRBV20-1,CSARDPGGGLGYNSPLHF
TRBJ2-7,TRBV5-6,CASSPGGSGSSYEQYF
TRBJ1-4,TRBV20-1,CSARGGGEKLFF
TRBJ2-5,TRBV10-3,CAATRGAETQYF
TRBJ1-2,TRBV20-1,CSAREGGNYGYTF
TRBJ1-1,TRBV30,CAWEEPGANTEAFF
TRBJ2-7,TRBV28,CASSSSGQIAVYEQYF
TRBJ1-1,TRBV6-1,CASSEMGGREEAFF
TRBJ2-1,TRBV5-1,CASSPGLNYNEQFF
TRBJ2-7,TRBV6-6,CASSYPSGESYEQYF
TRBJ1-5,TRBV20-1,CSAAPRVAVQPQHF
TRBJ2-1,TRBV6-5,CASRAGQGSYNEQFF
TRBJ2-5,TRBV7-7,CASSLARGRGRMETQYF
TRBJ1-3,TRBV20-1,CSARHQAGDTIYF
TRBJ1-5,TRBV5-1,CASSIGTGQGQPQHF
TRBJ2-7,TRBV19,CASSMSPGEQYF
TRBJ1-4,TRBV12-3/TRBV12-4,CASSFGTGVEKLFF
TRBJ2-1,TRBV5-5,CASSLAGTGQSYNEQFF
TRBJ1-2,TRBV27,CASSRDGTVVFTNYGYTF
TRBJ2-2,TRBV9,CASSVGGTGNTGELFF
TRBJ2-7,TRBV28,CASSLWGQYEQYF
TRBJ1-6,TRBV6-5,CASSYDGVRNSPLHF
TRBJ1-1,TRBV5-1,CASSLASYTEAFF
TRBJ2-7,TRBV3-1,CASSQTSAGGEQYF